A selection of T cell receptor beta chains follows, all from one sample in a study of blood T cell repertoires in COVID-19. Repertoires were generated with immunoSEQ multiplex PCR, while TCRdb's copy carries only in-frame clones and drops some. The table lists about 250,000 clones, 70% to 90% of them singletons. What was sequenced was PBMCs or T cells enriched from blood (not recorded which). The receptors derive from a man aged 35-49 years who had recovered from COVID-19. CDR3s include the opening cysteine and the closing phenylalanine or tryptophan. D genes are given only for firm matches. Size is stated for part of the rows, as once, few or many counts, or as a class when the clone is expanded.

j_call | clone_size | d_call | v_call | cdr3_aa | cdr3_nt
TRBJ1-4 | once | TRBD1 | TRBV7-2 | CASSLVGTGTEKLFF | TGTGCCAGCAGCTTAGTGGGGACAGGGACAGAAAAACTGTTTTTT
TRBJ1-2 | once | TRBD1 | TRBV7-9 | CASSPKQTGTAQYGYTF | TGTGCCAGCAGCCCCAAACAGACCGGGACAGCTCAATATGGCTACACCTTC
TRBJ2-3 | NA | NA | TRBV7-2 | CASSLVTGATDTQYF | TGTGCCAGCAGCTTAGTGACGGGAGCTACAGATACGCAGTATTTT
TRBJ2-5 | NA | TRBD2 | TRBV7-2 | CAVTSGPEETQYF | TGTGCCGTAACTAGCGGGCCCGAAGAGACCCAGTACTTC
TRBJ2-2 | NA | TRBD2 | TRBV19 | CASSILAGINTGELFF | TGTGCCAGTAGTATTCTAGCGGGGATTAACACCGGGGAGCTGTTTTTT
TRBJ1-6 | once | NA | TRBV30 | CAWRIRLFLSSYNSPLHF | TGTGCCTGGAGAATCCGACTATTTTTATCCTCCTATAATTCACCCCTCCACTTT
TRBJ1-1 | NA | NA | TRBV29-1 | CSVVQGSTEAFF | TGCAGCGTTGTACAGGGATCTACTGAAGCTTTCTTT
TRBJ2-7 | NA | TRBD1 | TRBV19 | CASSPGQGIEQYF | TGTGCCAGTAGTCCGGGACAGGGGATCGAGCAGTACTTC
TRBJ2-2 | NA | NA | TRBV18 | CASSPPSGFNTGELFF | TGTGCCAGCTCACCACCGTCGGGATTCAACACCGGGGAGCTGTTTTTT
TRBJ1-6 | NA | TRBD1 | TRBV18 | CASSPLDRGHDNSPLHF | TGTGCCAGCTCACCACTCGACAGGGGCCACGATAATTCACCCCTCCACTTT
TRBJ2-3 | NA | TRBD2 | TRBV3-1/TRBV3-2 | CASSQAGGPDTQYF | TGTGCCAGCAGCCAAGCGGGGGGGCCGGATACGCAGTATTTT
TRBJ1-1 | NA | NA | TRBV19 | CASSIVDRPNTEAFF | TGTGCCAGTAGTATAGTTGACAGGCCAAACACTGAAGCTTTCTTT
TRBJ1-5 | NA | NA | TRBV28 | CASSSGGFYGNQPQHF | TGTGCCAGCAGTTCCGGGGGGTTTTATGGCAATCAGCCCCAGCATTTT
TRBJ2-7 | NA | TRBD2 | TRBV6-2/TRBV6-3 | CASSYSMREGPDEQYF | TGTGCCAGCAGTTACTCGATGCGGGAGGGTCCGGACGAGCAGTACTTC
TRBJ2-7 | NA | TRBD1 | TRBV7-9 | CASSTRDPGTGGYEQYF | TGTGCCAGCAGCACCAGGGATCCCGGGACAGGGGGCTACGAGCAGTACTTC
TRBJ2-7 | NA | TRBD1 | TRBV5-8 | CASSDRTGGYF | TGTGCCAGCAGCGACAGGACAGGGGGTTACTTC
TRBJ1-1 | once | NA | TRBV7-9 | CASSGHSPRAEAFF | TGTGCCAGCAGCGGCCATTCCCCGCGGGCTGAAGCTTTCTTT
TRBJ2-5 | NA | TRBD2 | TRBV4-2 | CASSQATSGKEETQYF | TGTGCCAGCAGCCAAGCGACTAGCGGAAAGGAAGAGACCCAGTACTTC
TRBJ2-7 | NA | TRBD2 | TRBV5-4 | CASSSLSSGGYEQYF | TGTGCCAGCAGCTCGCTCTCTAGCGGGGGTTACGAGCAGTACTTC
TRBJ1-6 | NA | TRBD1 | TRBV2 | CARGGSSYNSPLHF | TGTGCCAGAGGGGGCAGCTCCTATAATTCACCCCTCCACTTT
TRBJ2-3 | NA | TRBD2 | TRBV28 | CASTPALAGVGDTQYF | TGTGCCAGCACCCCCGCACTAGCGGGAGTTGGGGATACGCAGTATTTT
TRBJ1-1 | NA | NA | TRBV11-2 | CASSLREGARTEAFF | TGTGCCAGCAGCTTGCGGGAGGGAGCCCGCACTGAAGCTTTCTTT
TRBJ1-4 | NA | NA | TRBV6-5 | CATLGQGIGEKLFF | TGTGCCACCCTGGGCCAGGGGATTGGTGAAAAACTGTTTTTT
TRBJ2-5 | once | TRBD1 | TRBV5-1 | CASSVPPGQGFQETQYF | TGCGCCAGCAGCGTACCACCGGGACAGGGATTCCAGGAGACCCAGTACTTC
TRBJ2-7 | NA | TRBD2 | TRBV27 | CASGTSGLRLSYEQYF | TGTGCCAGCGGGACTAGCGGACTACGGCTATCCTACGAGCAGTACTTC
TRBJ2-2 | once | TRBD2 | TRBV3-1/TRBV3-2 | CASSRTSGSNTGELFF | TGTGCCAGCAGCCGTACTAGCGGGTCGAACACCGGGGAGCTGTTTTTT
TRBJ1-1 | many | TRBD1 | TRBV7-6 | CASSIGQGPFFGAFF | TGTGCCAGCAGCATAGGACAGGGGCCGTTTTTCGGGGCTTTCTTT
TRBJ1-2 | NA | TRBD1 | TRBV5-4 | CASHWTGEDGYTF | TGTGCCAGCCACTGGACAGGGGAGGATGGCTACACCTTC
TRBJ2-1 | NA | NA | TRBV19 | CASSIRSAAEQFF | TGTGCCAGTAGTATACGGTCCGCGGCTGAGCAGTTCTTC
TRBJ2-5 | NA | TRBD2 | TRBV18 | CASSPLAGPTLQETQYF | TGTGCCAGCTCACCGCTAGCGGGTCCGACACTCCAAGAGACCCAGTACTTC
TRBJ2-3 | NA | TRBD2 | TRBV19 | CASRETSGSSDTQYF | TGTGCCAGTAGGGAGACTAGCGGGAGTTCAGATACGCAGTATTTT
TRBJ2-1 | NA | NA | TRBV6-2/TRBV6-3 | CASSSRQTGYNEQFF | TGTGCCAGCAGTTCGCGCCAGACGGGCTACAATGAGCAGTTCTTC
TRBJ1-6 | NA | NA | TRBV10-2 | CASSGGSSYNSPLHF | TGCGCCAGTTCCGGAGGTAGCTCCTATAATTCACCCCTCCACTTT
TRBJ1-1 | NA | NA | TRBV7-2 | CASSLVGGRGGTEAFF | TGTGCCAGCAGCTTAGTAGGGGGACGAGGGGGCACTGAAGCTTTCTTT
TRBJ2-5 | NA | NA | TRBV5-4 | CASSPSRGQQETQYF | TGTGCCAGCAGCCCGAGCAGGGGCCAACAAGAGACCCAGTACTTC
TRBJ2-2 | NA | TRBD2 | TRBV2 | CASRNSGSGGTGELFF | TGTGCCAGCAGGAACAGCGGGAGTGGGGGCACCGGGGAGCTGTTTTTT
TRBJ2-3 | NA | NA | TRBV5-1 | CASSLRRASTDTQYF | TGCGCCAGCAGCTTGAGGCGGGCCTCCACAGATACGCAGTATTTT
TRBJ1-2 | NA | NA | TRBV27 | CASSLSPGRDGYTF | TGTGCCAGCAGTTTATCCCCCGGGCGGGATGGCTACACCTTC